This entry lists 27 T cell receptor beta chains sequenced from one sample in a study of a mutant IDH1 vaccine in newly diagnosed glioma. Antigens of these TCRs are unknown. Repertoires were generated with immunoSEQ multiplex PCR, while TCRdb's copy carries only in-frame clones and drops some. The sample contains about 64,000 clones, approximately 84% of which appear only once. Time point indicated: week 11, during vaccination. One vaccine dose held 300 ug of mutant IDH1 20-mer peptide and came with topical imiquimod. Sequences were derived from PBMCs, sampled from a glioma patient whose treatment included an IDH1 peptide vaccine. The receptors stem from a woman aged 45-60 years with glioma.

The chain combines TRBV10-2 with TRBJ2-7; 8 positions agree with TRBD1. Germline V gene lookup returns CDR1 WSHSY and CDR2 SAAADI. After removal of 6 bases from V and 6 bases from J, the junction contained 7 bases not matched to a gene. The CDR3 is made up of 13 amino acids. CDR3 nucleotide sequence: TGCGCCAGCAGAGGGACAGGAGAGCCCGAGCAGTACTTC. Its protein product is CASRGTGEPEQYF.

This CDR3 is CASSLHQAGMNTEAFF. The CDR3 bases are TGTGCCAGCAGCTTACATCAGGCGGGCATGAACACTGAAGCTTTCTTT. V gene TRBV7-8 combines with J gene TRBJ1-1; D gene uncertain. From germline, CDR1 is SGHVS and CDR2 FQNEAQ. V lost 2 bases and J 0 bases, leaving 13 bases between the germline ends. This CDR3 spans 16 amino acids.

V usage is TRBV5-4 and J usage is TRBJ1-2; 7 bases line up with TRBD1. The germline gives CDR1 SGHNT, CDR2 YYREEE (reference sequence). The V gene end was trimmed by 3 bases and the J gene end by 4 bases; junction bases not matched to a gene: 6. The CDR3 is made up of 14 amino acids. As DNA, the CDR3 is TGTGCCAGCAGCTCTGGACAGGTTCTCTATGGCTACACCTTC. As protein: CASSSGQVLYGYTF. Variable domain in full (rest from reference TRBV5-4 and TRBJ1-2): ETGVTQSPTHLIKTRGQQVTLRCSSQSGHNTVSWYQQALGQGPQFIFQYYREEENGRGNFPPRFSGLQFPNYSSELNVNALELDDSALYLCASSSGQVLYGYTFGSGTRLTVV.

The chain links TRBV7-2 to TRBJ2-5; D is ambiguous. Per germline, CDR1 SGHTA and CDR2 FQGNSA. The length of the CDR3 is 15 residues. V lost 5 bases and J lost 5, with 18 bases in between. The CDR3 protein is CASSTPPVRGETQYF. Here the CDR3 DNA reads TGTGCCAGCAGCACCCCTCCCGTACGTGGCGAGACCCAGTACTTC.

The rearrangement links TRBV10-3 to TRBJ1-3; D is unresolved. This CDR3 region has 14 residues. V was pared by 5 bases and J by 8 bases, with 16 bases between. Germline CDR1 reads ENHRY; CDR2 reads SYGVKD. Here the CDR3 reads CAISPAGGMDTIYF. In DNA form, the CDR3 reads TGTGCCATCAGTCCGGCGGGAGGTATGGACACCATATATTTT.

This chain uses TRBV2 with TRBJ2-1; 15 positions match TRBD2. The CDR3 consists of 15 residues. Trimming took 7 bases from V and 8 from J; bases not matched to a gene: 6. Germline V lookup: CDR1 SNHLY, CDR2 FYNNEI. The CDR3 spells CASIWTSGGAYEQFF. The CDR3 nucleotides read TGTGCCAGCATATGGACTAGCGGGGGGGCCTATGAGCAGTTCTTC.

V gene TRBV19 combines with J gene TRBJ2-1, with D possibly being TRBD1 (6 bases). CDR1 is LNHDA and CDR2 is SQIVND in the germline V gene (reference sequence). V was shortened by 5 bases and J by 4 bases, with 9 bases between the two germline ends. This CDR3 has 13 amino acids. CDR3 in DNA: TGTGCCAGTAGTGAGGACAGATACAATGAGCAGTTCTTC. It translates to CASSEDRYNEQFF.

This clone was counted only a few times. The rearrangement uses TRBV5-1 and TRBJ1-5; D is ambiguous. Germline V CDR1 and CDR2: SGHRS, YFSETQ. V lost 0 bases, J lost 6 bases, and 13 bases lay in between. The CDR3 has 15 amino acids. CDR3 protein: CASSLDAPWSQPQHF. CDR3 nucleotides: TGCGCCAGCAGCTTGGATGCACCTTGGTCTCAGCCCCAGCATTTT.

This chain links TRBV5-1 with TRBJ1-1; D not resolved. Looked up from germline, CDR1 is SGHRS and CDR2 is YFSETQ. The CDR3 is 13 amino acids. V lost 5 bases, J lost 4 bases, and 12 bases lay in between. CDR3 nucleotides: TGCGCCAGCAGTTCCGACCGGGGCACTGAAGCTTTCTTT. This encodes CASSSDRGTEAFF. Complete variable domain (other parts from reference TRBV5-1 and TRBJ1-1): KAGVTQTPRYLIKTRGQQVTLSCSPISGHRSVSWYQQTPGQGLQFLFEYFSETQRNKGNFPGRFSGRQFSNSRSEMNVSTLELGDSALYLCASSSDRGTEAFFGQGTRLTVV.

This sequence joins TRBV7-9 and TRBJ2-7; 7 positions match TRBD1. This CDR3 is 16 amino acids long. Germline assignment: CDR1 SEHNR and CDR2 FQNEAQ (reference sequence). With V trimmed by 3 bases and J by 4 bases, 12 bases remained unmatched. CDR3: CASSFSLGTVTYEQYF. The CDR3 DNA follows: TGTGCCAGCAGCTTTAGTCTCGGGACAGTCACTTACGAGCAGTACTTC.

The J gene is TRBJ2-7, the V gene TRBV27; D is ambiguous. V shed 6 bases and J shed 4 bases, with 16 bases lying between them. The CDR3 loop spans 14 amino acids. In germline, CDR1 is MNHEY, CDR2 SMNVEV (reference sequence). This CDR3 reads CASSSPGFPYEQYF. The CDR3 DNA is TGTGCCAGCAGCTCCCCCGGTTTCCCTTACGAGCAGTACTTC.

V is TRBV6-1 and J is TRBJ2-1; D assignment may be TRBD1 or TRBD2 (5 bases each). V lost 7 bases and J 6 bases, leaving 10 bases between the germline ends. The germline gives CDR1 MNHNS, CDR2 SASEGT. The CDR3 has 12 residues. This chain's CDR3 is CASNFGGNEQFF. The CDR3 nucleotides read TGTGCCAGCAACTTTGGGGGCAATGAGCAGTTCTTC.

The chain employs TRBV2 and TRBJ1-3; tentatively, D is TRBD1 (5 bases). The V gene's germline CDR1 is SNHLY and CDR2 FYNNEI. The CDR3 runs 16 residues. The V gene lost 8 bases and the J gene lost 4 bases, with 21 bases spanning the gap. The CDR3 bases are TGTGCCAGCGGACGGGGGACGCCGACCACCGGAAACACCATATATTTT. This sequence encodes CASGRGTPTTGNTIYF.

The V gene is TRBV6-5, the J gene TRBJ1-1, with D possibly matching TRBD1 (5 bases). This CDR3 region has 15 residues. Trimming took 2 bases from V and 10 from J, leaving 20 bases between them. CDR1 and CDR2 from the germline V gene are MNHEY and SVGAGI. Here the CDR3 reads CASSYRGVEDGGAFF. In DNA form, the CDR3 reads TGTGCCAGCAGTTACAGGGGCGTAGAAGATGGGGGAGCTTTCTTT.

The J gene is TRBJ2-3, the V gene TRBV4-2; 7 positions match TRBD2. This CDR3 is built from 18 residues. CDR1 is LGHNA, CDR2 YNFKEQ, per germline. V was clipped by 0 bases and J by 4 bases; unmatched bases: 13. In DNA, the CDR3 is TGTGCCAGCAGCCAAGATGTATCAGCGGGGAGAGTCCCAGATACGCAGTATTTT. Residues: CASSQDVSAGRVPDTQYF.

The chain has TRBV6-6 and TRBJ1-2; D is unclear. V was cut by 5 bases and J by 8 bases, with 15 bases left in between. The CDR3 has 13 amino acids. Germline V CDR1 and CDR2: MNHNY, SVGAGI (reference sequence). CDR3 DNA sequence: TGTGCCAGCAGTATGGCCCCCAGACGGGGCTACACCTTC. Its translation: CASSMAPRRGYTF.

The chain uses TRBV11-2 and TRBJ1-6; possible D gene TRBD1, 5 bases. V shed 2 bases and J shed 5 bases, with 10 bases lying between them. Germline V gives CDR1 SGHAT, CDR2 FQNNGV. The CDR3 consists of 15 residues. CDR3 sequence: CASSLSWGDNSPLHF. In DNA, the CDR3 is TGTGCCAGCAGCTTAAGTTGGGGCGATAATTCACCCCTCCACTTT.

The J gene is TRBJ1-6, the V gene TRBV9, with D possibly being TRBD1 (6 bases). The CDR3 length is 14 residues. Germline V lookup: CDR1 SGDLS, CDR2 YYNGEE. Between the trimmed V and J ends, which lost 3 bases and 6 bases, there was a span of 10 bases. The CDR3 nucleotides read TGTGCCAGCAGCGACCCAGGGGTTAATTCACCCCTCCACTTT. Translation gives CASSDPGVNSPLHF.

The chain combines TRBV19 with TRBJ2-6; unclear D gene. The V end was cut by 5 bases, the J end by 4 bases, with 15 bases between. The CDR3 length is 16 residues. Germline V gene lookup returns CDR1 LNHDA and CDR2 SQIVND (reference sequence). The CDR3 spells CASSLSAPQGANVLTF. CDR3 nucleotides: TGTGCCAGTAGTCTTTCGGCCCCCCAAGGGGCCAACGTCCTGACTTTC. The full variable domain, completed using reference TRBV19 and TRBJ2-6, is DGGITQSPKYLFRKEGQNVTLSCEQNLNHDAMYWYRQDPGQGLRLIYYSQIVNDFQKGDIAEGYSVSREKKESFPLTVTSAQKNPTAFYLCASSLSAPQGANVLTFGAGSRLTVL.

As regards this clone: Mismatch with germline at one junction end may stem from a read error. This chain uses TRBV2 with TRBJ1-1; 7 bases agree with TRBD1. Germline V gives CDR1 SNHLY, CDR2 FYNNEI. There are 15 residues in the CDR3. The CDR3 nucleotides are TGTGCCAGCAGGGAAGCTTGGACAGGGAACACTGAAGCTTTCTTT. It codes for CASREAWTGNTEAFF.

The J gene is TRBJ1-5, the V gene TRBV7-3, with D possibly matching TRBD1 (5 bases). From germline, CDR1 is SGHTA and CDR2 FQGTGA. V was clipped by 2 bases and J by 10 bases, with 12 bases between them. This CDR3 contains 13 residues. CDR3 DNA: TGTGCCAGCAGCTTAGGGGGAGTCGAACCCCAGCATTTT. Its protein product is CASSLGGVEPQHF.

The V call is TRBV7-9, the J call TRBJ1-1; no definite D call. The germline gives CDR1 SEHNR, CDR2 FQNEAQ (reference sequence). The ends were cut back, 2 bases at V and 1 base at J, with 5 bases in the middle. The CDR3 totals 13 residues. The CDR3 here is CASSLTRNTEAFF. Here the CDR3 DNA reads TGTGCCAGCAGCTTAACAAGGAACACTGAAGCTTTCTTT.

V and J are TRBV27 and TRBJ1-5; D is possibly TRBD1 (6 bases). Looked up from germline, CDR1 is MNHEY and CDR2 is SMNVEV (reference sequence). The CDR3 sequence is 15 residues long. Trimming left V 6 bases short and J 1 base short, with 13 bases between. The CDR3 reads CASRPYRVSNQPQHF. In nucleotides, the CDR3 is TGTGCCAGCAGACCTTACAGGGTAAGCAATCAGCCCCAGCATTTT.

The V and J genes are TRBV11-2 and TRBJ2-7, with D possibly matching TRBD1 (5 bases). The germline V gene has CDR1 SGHAT and CDR2 FQNNGV. The CDR3 runs to 14 residues. Trimming shortened V by 4 bases and J by 6 bases, and 16 bases separated the two germline ends. The CDR3 reads CASSSGSYTAEQYF. The CDR3 nucleotides are TGTGCCAGCAGCTCAGGGTCTTACACGGCCGAGCAGTACTTC.

The rearrangement uses TRBV6-4 and TRBJ1-5; no definite D call. The V end was cut by 3 bases, the J end by 5 bases, with 8 bases between. This CDR3 is built from 13 residues. Germline lookup yields CDR1 MRHNA and CDR2 SNTAGT. CDR3 amino acids: CASSEQRDQPQHF. CDR3 in DNA: TGTGCCAGCAGTGAACAAAGGGATCAGCCCCAGCATTTT.

The rearrangement joins TRBV7-8 to TRBJ2-1, with D possibly being TRBD2 (7 bases). CDR3 size: 13 residues. Germline assignment: CDR1 SGHVS and CDR2 FQNEAQ. Trimming took 11 bases from V and 2 from J, leaving 13 bases between them. The CDR3 here is CAVTGGPYNEQFF. The CDR3 DNA reads as TGTGCCGTTACCGGGGGGCCCTACAATGAGCAGTTCTTC.

The chain employs TRBV19 and TRBJ2-5, with 8 bases identical to TRBD2. The CDR3 is 15 residues long. Germline V lookup: CDR1 LNHDA, CDR2 SQIVND (reference sequence). After removal of 1 base from V and 5 bases from J, the junction contained 6 bases not matched to a gene. The CDR3 coding sequence is TGTGCCAGTAGTATAGCGGGGGGGCCGCGGGAGACCCAGTACTTC. Protein product: CASSIAGGPRETQYF.